The sequence of this T cell receptor (beta chain) was determined in a study of glioma-infiltrating T cells after dendritic cell vaccination. CDR3 length equals 18 residues. CDR1 and CDR2 (germline): SQVTM, ANQGSEA. TCRdb keeps only in-frame clones here, not all; method: immunoSEQ multiplex PCR. In the table there are tens of thousands of clones, 90% to 95% of which are singletons. The receptor was derived from a human donor with glioblastoma. The sequenced sample was blood, obtained before dendritic cell vaccination. V gene TRBV29-1 combines with J gene TRBJ2-1; 10 nucleotides line up with TRBD2. In nucleotides, the CDR3 is TGCAGTGCTGGTAGGGTAGCGGGGGGCCTGAGCTCCTACAATGAGCAGTTCTTC. This sequence encodes CSAGRVAGGLSSYNEQFF.